The entry below describes one T cell receptor beta chain. The target antigen is unknown. Clones were read by immunoSEQ multiplex PCR, and TCRdb kept only the in-frame ones, dropping some. The sample gives 150,000 or so clones, approximately 94% of which show up once; approximately 4.6% is in the top ten. This specimen belongs to a study of T cell responses to AZD1222 COVID-19 vaccine. Findings of the study overall: The study found vaccine-associated CD4 TCRs spanning spike, dominant at 160-218 and 743-854. Just a handful of AZD1222 recipients were seropositive at baseline.

Material: peripheral blood, obtained 28 days after the second AZD1222 dose. The receptor comes from an adult who received the AZD1222 COVID-19 vaccine.

In DNA form, the CDR3 reads TGTGCCAGCAGCGTAGCGGCAGGGGTTAACGCAGATACGCAGTATTTT. Translation gives CASSVAAGVNADTQYF. The gene calls are TRBV9 and TRBJ2-3, with D possibly being TRBD1 (6 bases). The CDR3 covers 16 residues. Germline values: CDR1 SGDLS, CDR2 YYNGEE. V lost 0 bases to trimming and J lost 4 bases, with 15 bases between them. The whole variable domain, remainder taken from reference TRBV9 and TRBJ2-3, is DSGVTQTPKHLITATGQRVTLRCSPRSGDLSVYWYQQSLDQGLQFLIQYYNGEERAKGNILERFSAQQFPDLHSELNLSSLELGDSALYFCASSVAAGVNADTQYFGPGTRLTVL.